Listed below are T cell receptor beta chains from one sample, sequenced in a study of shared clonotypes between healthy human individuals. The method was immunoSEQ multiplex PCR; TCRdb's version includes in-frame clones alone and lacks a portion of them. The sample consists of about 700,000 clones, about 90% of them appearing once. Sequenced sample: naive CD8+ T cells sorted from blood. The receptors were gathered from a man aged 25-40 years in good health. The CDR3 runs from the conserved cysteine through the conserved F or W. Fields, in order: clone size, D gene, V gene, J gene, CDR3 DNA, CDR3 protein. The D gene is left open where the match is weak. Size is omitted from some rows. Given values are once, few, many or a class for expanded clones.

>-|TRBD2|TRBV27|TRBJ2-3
TGTGCCAGCAGTCGAGGACTAGCGGGAGATACGCAGTATTTT
CASSRGLAGDTQYF
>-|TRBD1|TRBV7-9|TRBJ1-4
TGTGCCAGCAGCTTAAAAGGACAGGGGAAGGAAAAACTGTTTTTT
CASSLKGQGKEKLFF
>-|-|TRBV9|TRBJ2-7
TGTGCCAGCAGCAGAACTGGACTTAACCCCTACGAGCAGTACTTC
CASSRTGLNPYEQYF
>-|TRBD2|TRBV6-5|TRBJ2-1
TGTGCCAGCAGACTGGGTCCTAGCGGGAGGAATGAGCAGTTCTTC
CASRLGPSGRNEQFF
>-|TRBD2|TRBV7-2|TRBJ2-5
TGTGCCAGCAGCTTAAGGAGCGGACTAGCACCTCAAGAGACCCAGTACTTC
CASSLRSGLAPQETQYF
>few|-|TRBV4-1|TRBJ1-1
TGCGCCAGCAGCCAAGAGTCCCGCGTGAACACTGAAGCTTTCTTT
CASSQESRVNTEAFF
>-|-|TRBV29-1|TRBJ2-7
TGCAGCGTTGAAGTTCGCGGACTACCCTACGAGCAGTACTTC
CSVEVRGLPYEQYF
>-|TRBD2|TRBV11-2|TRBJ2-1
TGTGCCAGCAAAGGGACTAGCGGGGCCAGCTCCTACAATGAGCAGTTCTTC
CASKGTSGASSYNEQFF
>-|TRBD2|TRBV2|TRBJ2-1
TGTGCCAGCAGTGAATGGACTAGCGGGAGCACCTCCGTGAATGAGCAGTTCTTC
CASSEWTSGSTSVNEQFF
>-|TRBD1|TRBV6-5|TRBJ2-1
TGTGCCAGCAGTCCTCTAGGACAGGGCAATGAGCAGTTCTTC
CASSPLGQGNEQFF
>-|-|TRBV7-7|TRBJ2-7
TGTGCTAGCAGCCAACAGGTGTACGAGCAGTACTTC
CASSQQVYEQYF
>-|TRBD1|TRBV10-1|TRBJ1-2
TGCGCCAGCAGTGATGGGGACAGGGAGTACGGCTACACCTTC
CASSDGDREYGYTF
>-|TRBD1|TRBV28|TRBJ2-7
TGTGCCAGCAGTTCCGCGGACAGGGGAACCTACGAGCAGTACTTC
CASSSADRGTYEQYF
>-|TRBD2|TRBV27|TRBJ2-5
TGTGCCAGCAGTTGGTTTAGCGGGGGCCAAGAGACCCAGTACTTC
CASSWFSGGQETQYF
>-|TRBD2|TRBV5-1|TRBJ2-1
TGCGCCAGCAGCCTGGGGCGGGAGTATATCAATGAGCAGTTCTTC
CASSLGREYINEQFF
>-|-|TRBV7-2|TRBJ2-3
TGTGCCAGCAGCTTAGGTAGCCATGTTCGCACAGATACGCAGTATTTT
CASSLGSHVRTDTQYF
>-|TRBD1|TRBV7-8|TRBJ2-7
TGTGCCAGCACCCCAGGGACAGGGGTCGGAGAGCAGTACTTC
CASTPGTGVGEQYF
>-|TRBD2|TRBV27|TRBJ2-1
TGTGCCAGCAGTATCGCGGGAGTCCACAATGAGCAGTTCTTC
CASSIAGVHNEQFF
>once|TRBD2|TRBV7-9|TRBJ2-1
TGTGCCAGCAGCCCGGGACTACCAATAGCGCAGTTCTTC
CASSPGLPIAQFF
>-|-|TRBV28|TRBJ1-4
TGTGCCAGCAGTTTCAGGCAGGGGAATGAAAAACTGTTTTTT
CASSFRQGNEKLFF
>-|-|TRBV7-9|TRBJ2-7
TGTGCCAGCAGCTATCCAGGGTTCCGGGGGGAGCAGTACTTC
CASSYPGFRGEQYF
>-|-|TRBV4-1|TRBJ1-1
TGCGCCAGCAGCCAAAGACTGTCGAACACTGAAGCTTTCTTT
CASSQRLSNTEAFF
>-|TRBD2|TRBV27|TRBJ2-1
TGTGCCAGCAGAACCGGGACTAGCAGTAATGAGCAGTTCTTC
CASRTGTSSNEQFF
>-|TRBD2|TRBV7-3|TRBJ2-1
TGTGCCAGCAGCTTAACTAGCGGGAGGCACAACAATGAGCAGTTCTTC
CASSLTSGRHNNEQFF
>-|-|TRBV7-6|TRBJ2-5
TGTGCCAGCAGCTCCCTCCAAGAGACCCAGTACTTC
CASSSLQETQYF
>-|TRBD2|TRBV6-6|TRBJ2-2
TGTGCCAGCATTAGCGGGAGTGACGGGGAGCTGTTTTTT
CASISGSDGELFF
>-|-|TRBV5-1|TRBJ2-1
TGCGCCAGCAGTATTTCACTGAGCTCCTACAATGAGCAGTTCTTC
CASSISLSSYNEQFF
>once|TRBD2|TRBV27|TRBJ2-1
TGTGCCAGCAGTGTAGGGACTAGCGGTACCTACAATGAGCAGTTCTTC
CASSVGTSGTYNEQFF
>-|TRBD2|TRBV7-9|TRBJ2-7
TGTGCCAGCAGCTTAGGGGGGAGTAGCGGGAGCTCCTACGAGCAGTACTTC
CASSLGGSSGSSYEQYF
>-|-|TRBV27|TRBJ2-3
TGTGCCAGCAGTTCCCTCATAGCGAGTAGGGGTCCAGATACGCAGTATTTT
CASSSLIASRGPDTQYF
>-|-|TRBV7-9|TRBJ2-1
TGTGCCAGCAGCCCTACTACAGGGAGGCGAGAATACAATGAGCAGTTCTTC
CASSPTTGRREYNEQFF
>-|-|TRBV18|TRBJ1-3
TGTGCCAGCTCACCGACAAGAAACACCATATATTTT
CASSPTRNTIYF
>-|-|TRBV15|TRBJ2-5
TGTGCCACCAGCAGAGAAGTGGTCGGGGATCCGACCCAGTACTTC
CATSREVVGDPTQYF
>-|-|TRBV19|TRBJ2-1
TGTGCCAGTAGCATTACGGGAGTTGGTAATGAGCAGTTCTTC
CASSITGVGNEQFF
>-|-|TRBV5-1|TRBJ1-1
TGCGCCAGCAGCTTGGACCGGGGAAGCACTGAAGCTTTCTTT
CASSLDRGSTEAFF
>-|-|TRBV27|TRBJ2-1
TGTGCCAGCAGCTTGGGGGGATCCTACAATGAGCAGTTCTTC
CASSLGGSYNEQFF
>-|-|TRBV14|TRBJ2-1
TGTGCCAGCAGCCATACCGGGTCCTTGGGGCAGTATGAGCAGTTCTTC
CASSHTGSLGQYEQFF
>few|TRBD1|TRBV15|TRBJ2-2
TGTGCCACCAGCAGTTCACAGGGGGTCTCTGTACCCGGGGAGCTGTTTTTT
CATSSSQGVSVPGELFF
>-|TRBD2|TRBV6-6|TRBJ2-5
TGTGCCAGCAGTTACTCGGAAGGGGCCCGGGGGGCCCAGTACTTC
CASSYSEGARGAQYF
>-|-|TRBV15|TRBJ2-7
TGTGCCACCAGCAGAGAGCTCGGGTACGAGCAGTACTTC
CATSRELGYEQYF
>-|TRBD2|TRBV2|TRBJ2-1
TGTGCCACCCCCGCCGGGACTAGCGCGTTTGATGAGCAGTTCTTC
CATPAGTSAFDEQFF
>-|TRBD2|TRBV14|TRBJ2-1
TGTGCCAGCAGCCAAATTGGCGGGAGGTTTAATGAGCAGTTCTTC
CASSQIGGRFNEQFF
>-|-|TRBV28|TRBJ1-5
TGTGCCAGCAGTTTATCGCTGGGGTTTTTAGAGGGAGCTAATCAGCCCCAGCATTTT
CASSLSLGFLEGANQPQHF
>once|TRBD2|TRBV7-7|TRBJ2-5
TGTGCTAGCAGCTTGGGGACTAGCGGCGAAGAGACCCAGTACTTC
CASSLGTSGEETQYF
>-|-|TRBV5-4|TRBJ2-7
TGTGCCAGCAGCGTAACAGGGTTCGAGCAGTACTTC
CASSVTGFEQYF
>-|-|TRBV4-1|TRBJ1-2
TGCGCCAGCAGCCAAGCTTACCTCAAGGATGGCTATGGCTACACCTTC
CASSQAYLKDGYGYTF
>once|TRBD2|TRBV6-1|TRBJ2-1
TGTGCCAGCAGTGACCGACTAGCGGGAGGGCCTTACAATGAGCAGTTCTTC
CASSDRLAGGPYNEQFF
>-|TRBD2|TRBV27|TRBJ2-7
TGTGCCAGCAGTGATACCGGGACTAACCCCTACGAGCAGTACTTC
CASSDTGTNPYEQYF
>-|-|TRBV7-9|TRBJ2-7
TGTGCCAGCAGCCATCTTACGCCAAACTCCTACGAGCAGTACTTC
CASSHLTPNSYEQYF
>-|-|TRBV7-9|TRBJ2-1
TGTGCCAGCAGCGGCACGGACAGAGACAATGAGCAGTTCTTC
CASSGTDRDNEQFF